These T cell receptor beta chains were read from a single sample in a study of blood T cells in healthy people across ages. TCRdb passed the 5' RACE reads through MiXCR, listing each CDR3 protein once. Here the sample spans over 600,000 distinct CDR3 sequences, roughly two fifths being singletons. The sample comprised blood. Receptors originate from a man of 80 years or more in good health. Both conserved end residues are part of each CDR3. Each record gives: V gene, D gene, J gene, clone size, CDR3 DNA, CDR3 protein. A D gene is named only where the DNA matches it firmly. Clone size is stated in some rows and not others, as once, few, many or a class when expanded.

v_gene: TRBV6-5
d_gene: -
j_gene: TRBJ1-2
abundance: -
CDR3nt: TGTGCCGGCAGTTACGCCAAGAATGATGGCTACACCTTC
CDR3aa: CAGSYAKNDGYTF

v_gene: TRBV5-1
d_gene: -
j_gene: TRBJ2-1
abundance: few
CDR3nt: TGCGCCAGCAGCTTGGCTCCCCAGGGGTACAATGAGCAGTTCTTC
CDR3aa: CASSLAPQGYNEQFF

v_gene: TRBV7-9
d_gene: -
j_gene: TRBJ1-2
abundance: -
CDR3nt: TGTGCCACCCCGGGAGGGCAGCTTCAGAAAACTGGCTACACCTTC
CDR3aa: CATPGGQLQKTGYTF

v_gene: TRBV6-2/TRBV6-3
d_gene: -
j_gene: TRBJ2-7
abundance: -
CDR3nt: TGTGCCAGCAGCCGCCAGGGAATGGTGACCTACGAGCAGTACTTC
CDR3aa: CASSRQGMVTYEQYF

v_gene: TRBV18
d_gene: -
j_gene: TRBJ2-1
abundance: -
CDR3nt: TGTGCCAGCTCACCATCTCGATACAATGAGCAGTTCTTC
CDR3aa: CASSPSRYNEQFF

v_gene: TRBV6-4
d_gene: -
j_gene: TRBJ2-1
abundance: -
CDR3nt: TGTGCCAGCAGTGACTCGAGGGCCCCAGAAAAATTAAATGAGCAGTTCTTC
CDR3aa: CASSDSRAPEKLNEQFF

v_gene: TRBV29-1
d_gene: -
j_gene: TRBJ1-3
abundance: -
CDR3nt: TGCAGCGCATACGGTCAGGGCGGGAGTGGAAACACCATATATTTT
CDR3aa: CSAYGQGGSGNTIYF

v_gene: TRBV7-2
d_gene: TRBD2
j_gene: TRBJ2-7
abundance: once
CDR3nt: TGTGCCAGCAGCTTAGCCGGGGCGGGGGTTCACGAGCAGTACTTC
CDR3aa: CASSLAGAGVHEQYF

v_gene: TRBV15
d_gene: -
j_gene: TRBJ1-5
abundance: -
CDR3nt: TGTGCCACCAGCCCCGCACGTAGAGCATCGAACAATCAGCCCCAGCATTTT
CDR3aa: CATSPARRASNNQPQHF

v_gene: TRBV7-2
d_gene: -
j_gene: TRBJ2-1
abundance: few
CDR3nt: TGTGCCAGCAGCCCCCCGTCGGTTTATGAGCAGTTCTTC
CDR3aa: CASSPPSVYEQFF

v_gene: TRBV7-2
d_gene: -
j_gene: TRBJ1-2
abundance: -
CDR3nt: TGTGCCAGCAGCTTATCCTCTGCAGGGTGGAATGGCTACACCTTC
CDR3aa: CASSLSSAGWNGYTF

v_gene: TRBV21-1
d_gene: -
j_gene: TRBJ1-2
abundance: few
CDR3nt: TGTGCCAGCAGCTCCTCGACAGGCAAGTGCGGCTACACCTTC
CDR3aa: CASSSSTGKCGYTF

v_gene: TRBV7-9
d_gene: TRBD1
j_gene: TRBJ2-5
abundance: -
CDR3nt: TGTGCCAGCAGCCCCAGGACAGGGGACCAGTACTTC
CDR3aa: CASSPRTGDQYF

v_gene: TRBV20-1
d_gene: -
j_gene: TRBJ1-6
abundance: -
CDR3nt: TGCAGTGCTAGCTATAGTCGCCCTAATTCACCCCTCCACTTT
CDR3aa: CSASYSRPNSPLHF

v_gene: TRBV7-9
d_gene: -
j_gene: TRBJ2-1
abundance: once
CDR3nt: TGTGCCAGCAGCTTAGCGGCCGGGACGGAATACAATGAGCAGTTCTTC
CDR3aa: CASSLAAGTEYNEQFF

v_gene: TRBV7-8
d_gene: TRBD1
j_gene: TRBJ1-5
abundance: -
CDR3nt: TGTGCCAGCAGCTCGGGACAGTCTAGCAATCAGCCCCAGCATTTT
CDR3aa: CASSSGQSSNQPQHF

v_gene: TRBV7-3
d_gene: TRBD1
j_gene: TRBJ1-2
abundance: few
CDR3nt: TGTGCCAGCAGCTCCAACAGGGGCTCCGGCTACACCTTC
CDR3aa: CASSSNRGSGYTF

v_gene: TRBV28
d_gene: -
j_gene: TRBJ1-1
abundance: -
CDR3nt: TGTGCCAGCAGTTTATGGAGGGAGGGAGCTTTCTTT
CDR3aa: CASSLWREGAFF

v_gene: TRBV10-2
d_gene: -
j_gene: TRBJ2-1
abundance: -
CDR3nt: TGCGCCAGCAGTGATAGGCCGGCCCCCTACAATGAGCAGTTCTTC
CDR3aa: CASSDRPAPYNEQFF

v_gene: TRBV10-3
d_gene: -
j_gene: TRBJ2-3
abundance: -
CDR3nt: TGTGCCATCCGAGCCGGGGATACGCAGTATTTT
CDR3aa: CAIRAGDTQYF

v_gene: TRBV28
d_gene: -
j_gene: TRBJ2-3
abundance: few
CDR3nt: TGTGCCAGCAGTTTACGAACCGCCAGTATGCCCTCTCTCTCGGGAACGCAGTATTTT
CDR3aa: CASSLRTASMPSLSGTQYF

v_gene: TRBV6-5
d_gene: -
j_gene: TRBJ1-2
abundance: -
CDR3nt: TGTGCCAGCAGTTACTCGAGCCAACGGACCGATAACTATGGCTACACCTTC
CDR3aa: CASSYSSQRTDNYGYTF

v_gene: TRBV7-2
d_gene: -
j_gene: TRBJ2-7
abundance: many
CDR3nt: TGTGCCAGCAGCTTAAGTCCAACGGGCTCCTACGAGCAGTACTTC
CDR3aa: CASSLSPTGSYEQYF

v_gene: TRBV5-1
d_gene: -
j_gene: TRBJ1-5
abundance: -
CDR3nt: TGCGCCAGCAGCGTGGGGACACAGGAGGGCCAGCCCCAGCATTTT
CDR3aa: CASSVGTQEGQPQHF

v_gene: TRBV12-3/TRBV12-4
d_gene: -
j_gene: TRBJ2-7
abundance: -
CDR3nt: TGTGCCAGCAGCCCCGATATGGGGCCCGACGAGCAGTACTTC
CDR3aa: CASSPDMGPDEQYF

v_gene: TRBV20-1
d_gene: TRBD2
j_gene: TRBJ2-7
abundance: -
CDR3nt: TGCAGTGCTAGAGATAGGATAGCGGGAGATTGGTACGAGCAGTACTTC
CDR3aa: CSARDRIAGDWYEQYF

v_gene: TRBV28
d_gene: -
j_gene: TRBJ2-6
abundance: -
CDR3nt: TGTGCCATCAGAGCCGGGGGCGGTACTGGGGCCAACGTCCTGACTTTC
CDR3aa: CAIRAGGGTGANVLTF

v_gene: TRBV30
d_gene: -
j_gene: TRBJ2-2
abundance: once
CDR3nt: TGTGCCTGGAGCCTTACAGTTAGCACCGGGGAGCTGTTTTTT
CDR3aa: CAWSLTVSTGELFF

v_gene: TRBV20-1
d_gene: TRBD2
j_gene: TRBJ2-7
abundance: -
CDR3nt: TGCAGTGCTAAGGTCGCTAGCGGGAGGGGCTACAATGAGCAGTACTTC
CDR3aa: CSAKVASGRGYNEQYF

v_gene: TRBV12-3/TRBV12-4
d_gene: -
j_gene: TRBJ2-5
abundance: -
CDR3nt: TGTGCCAGCAGCCTCCTGTCCCGGGAGACCCAGTACTTC
CDR3aa: CASSLLSRETQYF

v_gene: TRBV5-8
d_gene: -
j_gene: TRBJ2-5
abundance: once
CDR3nt: TGTGCCAGCAGCGTGGCCCAGGGAGAGACCCAGTACTTC
CDR3aa: CASSVAQGETQYF

v_gene: TRBV7-3
d_gene: TRBD2
j_gene: TRBJ2-1
abundance: few
CDR3nt: TGTGCCAGCAGCAGCACGCTAACTAGCGGGAGTTACAATGAGCAGTTCTTC
CDR3aa: CASSSTLTSGSYNEQFF

v_gene: TRBV4-1
d_gene: TRBD2
j_gene: TRBJ2-2
abundance: few
CDR3nt: TGCGCCAGCAGCCCCCGGACTAGCGGGAGGGCGAGCGGGGAGCTGTTTTTT
CDR3aa: CASSPRTSGRASGELFF

v_gene: TRBV4-3
d_gene: TRBD2
j_gene: TRBJ2-7
abundance: -
CDR3nt: TGCGCCAGCAGCCAAGATACGGGACTAGCTGGCTACGAGCAGTACTTC
CDR3aa: CASSQDTGLAGYEQYF

v_gene: TRBV20-1
d_gene: -
j_gene: TRBJ2-5
abundance: once
CDR3nt: TGCAGTGCTCGGGGGATACAACAAGAGACCCAGTACTTC
CDR3aa: CSARGIQQETQYF

v_gene: TRBV18
d_gene: -
j_gene: TRBJ1-2
abundance: -
CDR3nt: TGTGCCAGCTCACCACCGGCAGGGGACGGCTACACCTTC
CDR3aa: CASSPPAGDGYTF

v_gene: TRBV7-8
d_gene: -
j_gene: TRBJ2-7
abundance: many
CDR3nt: TGTGCCAGCAGCTTAGCCGTGGCGGGGACATCGGCCTACGAGCAGTACTTC
CDR3aa: CASSLAVAGTSAYEQYF